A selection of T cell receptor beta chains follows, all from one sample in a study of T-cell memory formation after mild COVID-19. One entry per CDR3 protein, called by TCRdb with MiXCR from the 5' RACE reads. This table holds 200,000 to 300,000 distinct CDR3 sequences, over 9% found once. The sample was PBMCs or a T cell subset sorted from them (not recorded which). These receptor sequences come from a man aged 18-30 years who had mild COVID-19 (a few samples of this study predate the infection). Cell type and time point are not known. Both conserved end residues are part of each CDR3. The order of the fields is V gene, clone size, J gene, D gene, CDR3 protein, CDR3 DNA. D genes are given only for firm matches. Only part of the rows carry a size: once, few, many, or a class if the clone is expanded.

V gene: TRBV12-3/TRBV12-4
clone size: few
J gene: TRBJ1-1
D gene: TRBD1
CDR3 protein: CASSLRRGRVAFF
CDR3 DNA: TGTGCCAGCAGTTTGAGGAGGGGGCGGGTGGCTTTCTTT

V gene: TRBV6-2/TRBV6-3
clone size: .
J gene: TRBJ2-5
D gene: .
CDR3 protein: CASSPEGGRETQYF
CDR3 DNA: TGTGCCAGCAGTCCCGAAGGGGGTAGGGAGACCCAGTACTTC

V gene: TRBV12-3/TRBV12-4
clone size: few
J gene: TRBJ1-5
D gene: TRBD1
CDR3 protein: CASTMGQGVGNQPQHF
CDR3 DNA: TGTGCCAGCACCATGGGACAGGGGGTTGGTAATCAGCCCCAGCATTTT

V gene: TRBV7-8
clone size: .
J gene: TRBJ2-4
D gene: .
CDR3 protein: CASSVQEGIQYF
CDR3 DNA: TGTGCCAGCAGTGTTCAAGAGGGCATTCAGTACTTC

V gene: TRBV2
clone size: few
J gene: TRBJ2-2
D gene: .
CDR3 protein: CASSEGGYTGELFF
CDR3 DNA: TGTGCCAGCAGTGAAGGTGGTTACACCGGGGAGCTGTTTTTT

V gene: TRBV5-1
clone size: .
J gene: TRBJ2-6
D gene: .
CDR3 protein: CASSLDGAAGANVLTF
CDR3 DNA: TGCGCCAGCAGCTTGGATGGGGCTGCTGGGGCCAACGTCCTGACTTTC

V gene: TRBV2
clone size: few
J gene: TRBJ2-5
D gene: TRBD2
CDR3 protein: CASSWTSVRQETQYF
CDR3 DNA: TGTGCCAGCAGCTGGACTAGCGTACGACAAGAGACCCAGTACTTC

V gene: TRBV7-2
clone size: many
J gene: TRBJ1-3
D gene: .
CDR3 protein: CASSSAVAASGNTIYF
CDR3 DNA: TGTGCCAGCAGCTCTGCGGTGGCAGCCTCTGGAAACACCATATATTTT

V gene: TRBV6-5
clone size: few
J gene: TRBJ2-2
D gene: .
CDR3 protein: CASSYRSNTGELFF
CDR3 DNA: TGTGCCAGCAGTTACCGATCGAACACCGGGGAGCTGTTTTTT

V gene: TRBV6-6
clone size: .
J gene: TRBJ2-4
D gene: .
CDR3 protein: CASSPLMATAKNIQYF
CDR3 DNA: TGTGCCAGCAGTCCCCTGATGGCCACCGCCAAAAACATTCAGTACTTC